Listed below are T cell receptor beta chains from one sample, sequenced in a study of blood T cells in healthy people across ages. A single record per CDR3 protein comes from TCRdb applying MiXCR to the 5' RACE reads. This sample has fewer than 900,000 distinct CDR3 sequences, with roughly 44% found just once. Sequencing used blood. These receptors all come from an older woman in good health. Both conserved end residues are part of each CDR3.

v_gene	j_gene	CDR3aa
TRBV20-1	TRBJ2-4	CSARGWTENIQYF
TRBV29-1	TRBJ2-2	CSVEDPMTGGGELFF
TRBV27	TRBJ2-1	CASSGTSMNNEQFF
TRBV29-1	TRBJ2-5	CSVAKGQNQETQYF
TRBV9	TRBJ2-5	CASSVTRGETQYF
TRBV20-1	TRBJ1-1	CSARDTGDQGANTEAFF
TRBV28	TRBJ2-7	CASTESNSYEQYF
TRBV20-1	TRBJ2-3	CSARFGLGSTDTQYF
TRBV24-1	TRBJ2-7	CATSDTGAGEYHEQYF
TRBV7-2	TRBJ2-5	CASSLRLAEYQETQYF
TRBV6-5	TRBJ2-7	CASRKDRAGGYEQYF
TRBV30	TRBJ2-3	CAWNIAGGPDTQYF
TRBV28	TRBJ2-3	CASRTTGGSTDTQYF
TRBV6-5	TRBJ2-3	CASSTNGAPSTDTQYF
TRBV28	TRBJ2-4	CASSGGASKNIQYF
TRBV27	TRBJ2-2	CASSFGGRLGELFF
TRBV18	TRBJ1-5	CASSAGTALTNQPQHF
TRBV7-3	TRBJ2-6	CASSVAGSGANVLTF
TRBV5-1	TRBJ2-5	CASSLGGSGEETQYF
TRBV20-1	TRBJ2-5	CSARDLQGSQTQYF
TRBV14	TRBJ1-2	CASSPDTYYGYTF
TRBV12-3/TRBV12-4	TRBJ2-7	CASSGTVYNEQYF
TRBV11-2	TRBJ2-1	CACSPLLGYNEQFF
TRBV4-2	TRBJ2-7	CASSQAQGLHDEQYF
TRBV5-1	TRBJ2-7	CASSLVTQGFYEQYF
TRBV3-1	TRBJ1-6	CASSQGGGNSPLHF
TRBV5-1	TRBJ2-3	CASSSGSAPDTQYF
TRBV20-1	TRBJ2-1	CSAPPDYREQFF
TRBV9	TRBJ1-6	CASSVESNGNSPLHF
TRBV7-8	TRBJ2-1	CASSLEQREALPFKQFF
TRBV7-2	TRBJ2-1	CASSFHHHTAYNEQFF
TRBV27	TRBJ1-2	CASSLFGYGYTF
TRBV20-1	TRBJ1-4	CSANRDGDEKLFF
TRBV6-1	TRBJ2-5	CASSESGLETQYF
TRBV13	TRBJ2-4	CASSQNRKQYF